These 8 T cell receptor beta chains were sequenced from one sample in a study of T cells in Graves' hyperthyroidism and ophthalmopathy. Amplified TCR beta CDR3 regions derived from RNA transcripts. The TCR CDR3 first-round RT-PCR relied on the HTBI primer set. TCRdb processed the multiplex PCR reads anew with MiXCR; each CDR3 protein has one entry. The data show a few hundred thousand distinct CDR3 sequences, under 15% seen once. Sequenced input: blood. The source is a woman aged 25 to 39 with Graves' hyperthyroidism.

V gene TRBV5-6 combines with J gene TRBJ2-7, with TRBD2 matching over 9 bases. This CDR3 comprises 14 residues. J gave up 7 bases and V 5 bases, and 10 bases lay outside the gene matches. Germline V gene data show CDR1 as SGHDT and CDR2 as YYEEEE. The CDR3 here is CASRTIAGAGEQYF. CDR3 in DNA: TGTGCCAGCAGGACGATAGCGGGAGCGGGTGAGCAGTACTTC.

This clonotype was found once. A much larger clonotype is one base distant, so this may be a read error. This chain joins TRBV20-1 and TRBJ2-1; 14 bases match TRBD2. The CDR3 consists of 17 residues. Germline-derived CDR1 and CDR2 are DFQATT and SNEGSKA (reference sequence). The CDR3 spells CRAPWTSGGSSYNEQFF. The CDR3 DNA reads as TGCCGTGCTCCTTGGACTAGCGGGGGGAGCTCCTACAATGAGCAGTTCTTC.

The chain combines TRBV20-1 with TRBJ2-7; D gene unclear. The CDR3 length is 12 residues. Germline V gene sequence: CDR1 DFQATT, CDR2 SNEGSKA (reference sequence). Trimming cost V 2 bases and J 7 bases, with 12 bases left between them. Here the CDR3 DNA reads TGCAGTGCTAGACCCCAAAGGTCAGAGCAGTACTTC. Amino acids: CSARPQRSEQYF.

This clonotype was seen ten or more times. The CDR3 nucleotides read TGTGCCAGCAGCCCTAAATATGCAAGCTCCTACAATGAGCAGTTCTTC. The encoded protein is CASSPKYASSYNEQFF. This rearrangement joins TRBV3-1 to TRBJ2-1; D unresolved. Trimming cost V 4 bases and J 0 bases, with 13 bases left between them. CDR1 and CDR2 (germline): LGHDT, YNNKEL (reference sequence). This CDR3 comprises 16 residues.

This clonotype was seen a few times. V and J are TRBV20-1 and TRBJ1-1; tentatively, D is TRBD1 (6 bases). V shed 2 bases and J shed 4 bases, with 20 bases lying between them. This CDR3 has 16 residues. Germline CDR1 DFQATT, CDR2 SNEGSKA (reference sequence). The DNA of the CDR3 is TGCAGTGCTAGAAATCGGCCAGGGGAAGACGGCACTGAAGCTTTCTTT. This sequence encodes CSARNRPGEDGTEAFF.

As to this clonotype: A much larger clonotype is one base distant, so this may be a read error. V is TRBV29-1 and J is TRBJ2-2; TRBD2 is a possible D gene (6 bases). Trimming shortened V by 6 bases and J by 3 bases, and 14 bases separated the two germline ends. This CDR3 has 14 residues. Germline loops: CDR1 SQVTM, CDR2 ANQGSEA. The CDR3 loop is CSVLVAEHTGELFF. Here the CDR3 DNA reads TGCAGCGTGCTAGTAGCGGAGCACACCGGGGAGCTGTTTTTT.

V and J are TRBV6-2 or TRBV6-3 and TRBJ2-5, with D uncertain. Germline CDR1 is MNHEY and CDR2 is SVGEGT. V dropped 5 bases and J dropped 4 bases, with 5 bases sitting between them. This CDR3 is 11 amino acids long. Here the CDR3 DNA reads TGTGCCAGCAGTGACCGAGAGACCCAGTACTTC. This encodes CASSDRETQYF.

This clonotype was found many times. The V call is TRBV2, the J call TRBJ2-5; D call uncertain. CDR3 size: 11 residues. Germline CDR1 and CDR2: SNHLY and FYNNEI. V was clipped by 6 bases and J by 3 bases, with 5 bases between them. CDR3 loop: CASRMEETQYF. The CDR3 DNA follows: TGTGCCAGCAGGATGGAAGAGACCCAGTACTTC.